The 24 T cell receptor beta chains below were found in one sample sequenced in a study of beta chain features in type 1 diabetes. Reverse transcribing all isolated RNA meant expressed TCRB transcripts were sequenced. Some clones are missing from TCRdb's copy, which holds only in-frame ones; the method was immunoSEQ multiplex PCR. The table lists 110,000 to 150,000 clones, about a tenth of them singletons, with around 0.68% in the top ten. Sequencing was done on a sample of central memory CD4+ T cells from blood. The receptors were gathered from a young man in good health.

The chain uses TRBV6-5 and TRBJ1-2; D call uncertain. CDR3 length: 12 amino acids. The germline V gene has CDR1 MNHEY and CDR2 SVGAGI. V lost 6 bases and J lost 7, with 12 bases in between. The CDR3 sequence is CASRGTTGGYTF. The DNA of the CDR3 is TGTGCCAGCAGAGGCACTACTGGTGGCTACACCTTC.

V is TRBV13 and J is TRBJ1-4, with 8 bases identical to TRBD1. CDR1 and CDR2 from the germline V gene are PRHDT and FYEKMQ (reference sequence). The junction had 6 bases not matched to a gene; V was cut back by 4 bases and J by 8 bases. This CDR3 region has 14 residues. For the CDR3, the DNA is TGTGCCAGCAGCTGGGGACAGGAAAGGGAAAAACTGTTTTTT. As protein: CASSWGQEREKLFF.

The table lists this clone with a few counts. This chain joins TRBV10-3 and TRBJ2-7; D is possibly TRBD2 (5 bases). The CDR3 is 11 amino acids. V was clipped by 4 bases and J by 5 bases, with 6 bases between them. Germline loops: CDR1 ENHRY, CDR2 SYGVKD. The chain's CDR3 is CAISGGNEQYF. CDR3 DNA sequence: TGTGCCATCAGTGGAGGGAACGAGCAGTACTTC.

A few counts support this clone. V gene TRBV19 combines with J gene TRBJ1-2, with 7 bases that match TRBD1. This CDR3 comprises 16 residues. With 7 bases clipped from V and 4 bases from J, the junction kept 15 bases outside the gene matches. The V gene's germline CDR1 is LNHDA and CDR2 SQIVND (reference sequence). For the CDR3, the DNA is TGTGCCAGTAAACCGGACAGGCTCGGAGGGAGCTATGGCTACACCTTC. Protein sequence: CASKPDRLGGSYGYTF.

The chain combines TRBV7-2 with TRBJ2-1; 8 nucleotides align to TRBD1. Germline lookup yields CDR1 SGHTA and CDR2 FQGNSA. V lost 5 bases to trimming and J lost 2 bases; unmatched junction nucleotides: 8. The CDR3 is 16 amino acids. The CDR3 spells CASSATGTGPYNEQFF. The CDR3 DNA follows: TGTGCCAGCAGCGCAACCGGGACAGGACCCTACAATGAGCAGTTCTTC.

This clone has only a few counts. The chain employs TRBV4-1 and TRBJ2-3; 7 nucleotides align to TRBD2. The CDR3 consists of 19 residues. Germline loops: CDR1 MGHRA, CDR2 YSYEKL. J gave up 0 bases and V 6 bases, and 18 bases lay outside the gene matches. The CDR3 is CASSPRGASGGYSTDTQYF. The DNA of the CDR3 is TGCGCCAGCAGTCCAAGGGGTGCGTCGGGGGGATATAGCACAGATACGCAGTATTTT.

The rearrangement joins TRBV6-1 to TRBJ2-5, with 11 bases aligning to TRBD2. The CDR3 consists of 17 residues. Germline V CDR1 and CDR2: MNHNS, SASEGT. V dropped 2 bases and J dropped 1; count of bases not matched to a gene: 6. CDR3 protein: CASSEWASGGIQETQYF. The CDR3 coding sequence is TGTGCCAGCAGTGAATGGGCTAGCGGGGGGATCCAAGAGACCCAGTACTTC.

This clone was detected a few times. V is TRBV7-6 and J is TRBJ1-4; 7 bases align to TRBD1. Germline V gives CDR1 SGHVS, CDR2 FNYEAQ. The CDR3 length is 16 residues. Unmatched junction bases numbered 3, after V lost 2 bases and J lost 0 bases. In DNA, the CDR3 is TGTGCCAGCAGCTTAAGACAGGGCGCAACTAATGAAAAACTGTTTTTT. It codes for CASSLRQGATNEKLFF. The full variable domain, with the rest looked up from reference TRBV7-6 and TRBJ1-4, is GAGVSQSPRYKVTKRGQDVALRCDPISGHVSLYWYRQALGQGPEFLTYFNYEAQQDKSGLPNDRFSAERPEGSISTLTIQRTEQRDSAMYRCASSLRQGATNEKLFFGSGTQLSVL.

This chain uses TRBV5-1 with TRBJ2-5; D unclear. Trimming left V 4 bases short and J 0 bases short, with 13 bases between. The CDR3 runs 15 residues. Germline V lookup: CDR1 SGHRS, CDR2 YFSETQ. The CDR3 bases are TGCGCCAGCAGCGCGACTGGCGGAGACCAAGAGACCCAGTACTTC. This encodes CASSATGGDQETQYF.

This clone has only a few counts. The chain has TRBV6-6 and TRBJ1-2; unclear D gene. The length of the CDR3 is 14 residues. Germline V lookup: CDR1 MNHNY, CDR2 SVGAGI (reference sequence). V was cut by 8 bases and J by 5 bases, with 18 bases left in between. The CDR3 loop reads CASAPNLWTYGYTF. CDR3 sequence (DNA): TGTGCCAGCGCCCCAAATCTCTGGACTTATGGCTACACCTTC.

The V gene is TRBV18, the J gene TRBJ2-5; no clear D. CDR3 length: 13 amino acids. V was clipped by 2 bases and J by 2 bases, with 6 bases between them. Looked up from germline, CDR1 is KGHSH and CDR2 is LQKENI. The CDR3 bases are TGTGCCAGCTCACCAATGGCTCAAGAGACCCAGTACTTC. This sequence encodes CASSPMAQETQYF.

This clone turned up a few times. This chain connects TRBV19 to TRBJ1-1; D gene uncertain. The CDR3 has 13 amino acids. The V end lost 6 bases, the J end lost 2 bases, and 10 bases lay between the germline ends. Germline lookup yields CDR1 LNHDA and CDR2 SQIVND (reference sequence). CDR3 sequence: CASSPQENTEAFF. The DNA of the CDR3 is TGTGCCAGTAGCCCTCAGGAAAACACTGAAGCTTTCTTT.

The chain employs TRBV18 and TRBJ2-7; D is unresolved. Trimming stripped 4 bases from V and 3 bases from J, with 16 bases between. Germline CDR1 and CDR2: KGHSH and LQKENI. CDR3 length: 15 amino acids. The CDR3 loop reads CASSLPVGQRYEQYF. CDR3 in DNA: TGTGCCAGCTCACTACCCGTTGGGCAACGCTACGAGCAGTACTTC.

This chain connects TRBV5-4 to TRBJ2-2; 7 bases fit TRBD2. V lost 6 bases, J lost 8 bases, and 13 bases stayed unmatched. The CDR3 extends over 15 amino acids. Germline V gene sequence: CDR1 SGHNT, CDR2 YYREEE (reference sequence). The CDR3 sequence is CASTRGGSWAGELFF. For the CDR3, the DNA is TGTGCCAGCACCCGGGGAGGGTCCTGGGCGGGGGAGCTGTTTTTT. Combining the CDR3 with reference TRBV5-4 and TRBJ2-2 gives the whole variable domain ETGVTQSPTHLIKTRGQQVTLRCSSQSGHNTVSWYQQALGQGPQFIFQYYREEENGRGNFPPRFSGLQFPNYSSELNVNALELDDSALYLCASTRGGSWAGELFFGEGSRLTVL.

On this clone itself: This sample includes further DNA sequences coding for the same CDR3. The chain recombines TRBV5-4 with TRBJ2-5, with 8 bases that match TRBD2. The CDR3 has 15 residues. V lost 8 bases, J lost 2 bases, and 11 bases stayed unmatched. Germline CDR1 is SGHNT and CDR2 is YYREEE (reference sequence). In DNA, the CDR3 is TGTGCCAGTAGCGGTCCGGGGGGGAGACAAGAGACCCAGTACTTC. Translation: CASSGPGGRQETQYF.

The rearrangement uses TRBV28 and TRBJ1-5, with D unclear. V was cut by 3 bases and J by 3 bases, with 9 bases left in between. The germline CDR1 and CDR2 sequences are MDHEN and SYDVKM. There are 14 residues in the CDR3. The CDR3 spells CASSLPGNNQPQHF. The CDR3 DNA reads TGTGCCAGCAGTTTGCCAGGCAACAATCAGCCCCAGCATTTT.

This clone was seen many times. The chain combines TRBV5-1 with TRBJ2-7; 7 nucleotides align to TRBD1. V shed 3 bases and J 2 bases; nucleotides not matched to a gene: 5. Germline V lookup: CDR1 SGHRS, CDR2 YFSETQ. This CDR3 is built from 14 residues. CDR3 sequence (DNA): TGCGCCAGCAGCTCCGGACAGGAACCCTACGAGCAGTACTTC. Translating gives CASSSGQEPYEQYF.

This clone was seen a handful of times. The chain links TRBV5-1 to TRBJ2-5, with 10 bases aligning to TRBD2. The CDR3 loop spans 15 amino acids. The V gene end was trimmed by 2 bases and the J gene end by 3 bases; junction bases not matched to a gene: 4. Germline CDR1 and CDR2: SGHRS and YFSETQ. The CDR3 region is CASSLAGGPEETQYF. DNA for the CDR3: TGCGCCAGCAGCTTAGCGGGGGGGCCTGAAGAGACCCAGTACTTC.

The V gene is TRBV4-3, the J gene TRBJ2-7, with D possibly being TRBD1 (6 bases). V lost 2 bases and J lost 0, with 8 bases in between. Germline CDR1 LGHNA, CDR2 YSLEER. The CDR3 contains 14 residues. CDR3: CASSQRTASYEQYF. CDR3 sequence (DNA): TGCGCCAGCAGCCAAAGGACAGCCTCCTACGAGCAGTACTTC.

The chain is built from TRBV6-1 and TRBJ2-1; TRBD1 is a possible D gene (6 bases). CDR3 length equals 13 residues. Germline-derived CDR1 and CDR2 are MNHNS and SASEGT. Trimming pared 4 bases from V and 9 bases from J, leaving 13 bases between. The CDR3 coding sequence is TGTGCCAGCAGTGCCACAGGGATGGGTGAGCAGTTCTTC. Its translation: CASSATGMGEQFF.

This clone was counted at least ten times. The V and J genes are TRBV29-1 and TRBJ1-6, with 9 bases fitting TRBD1. Germline values: CDR1 SQVTM, CDR2 ANQGSEA. Unmatched junction bases numbered 6, after V lost 5 bases and J lost 10 bases. The CDR3 consists of 13 residues. The CDR3 DNA follows: TGCAGCGTTCGGGGACAGGGAGGATCACCCCTCCACTTT. It codes for CSVRGQGGSPLHF.

This clone was counted a few times. This sequence joins TRBV10-3 and TRBJ1-6; 7 nucleotides agree with TRBD1. J gave up 5 bases and V 5 bases, and 6 bases lay outside the gene matches. The CDR3 totals 15 residues. The V gene's germline CDR1 is ENHRY and CDR2 SYGVKD. The CDR3 sequence is CAISSTGSDNSPLHF. The CDR3 DNA follows: TGTGCCATCAGTTCGACAGGGTCGGATAATTCACCCCTCCACTTT.

The CDR3 region is CASSFWTGNTGELFF. As DNA, the CDR3 is TGCGCCAGCAGCTTCTGGACAGGGAACACCGGGGAGCTGTTTTTT. The V and J genes are TRBV5-1 and TRBJ2-2; 7 bases are shared with TRBD1. CDR3 size: 15 residues. CDR1 is SGHRS, CDR2 YFSETQ, per germline. V lost 2 bases and J lost 1; bases outside the gene matches: 2.

The rearrangement links TRBV4-3 to TRBJ2-4; 12 bases are a match to TRBD1. The CDR3 is 17 residues long. With 1 base clipped from V and 3 bases from J, the junction kept 4 bases outside the gene matches. Germline V gene lookup returns CDR1 LGHNA and CDR2 YSLEER. The CDR3 is CASSQVGTGGVKNIQYF. In nucleotides, the CDR3 is TGCGCCAGCAGCCAAGTAGGGACAGGGGGCGTCAAAAACATTCAGTACTTC.